The clone carrying this T cell receptor (beta chain) appeared many times. This sample is drawn from a study of neurological immune-mediated disorders. V shed 4 bases and J 6 bases; nucleotides not matched to a gene: 4. The germline V gene encodes CDR1 SGHKS and CDR2 YYEKEE (reference sequence). The CDR3 is made up of 13 amino acids. MiXCR was run by TCRdb on the 5' RACE reads, yielding one entry per CDR3 protein. The sample consists of some 77,000 distinct CDR3 sequences, around a tenth of them appearing once. The sequencing sample was made of PBMCs. The chain is built from TRBV5-5 and TRBJ2-7, with 10 bases fitting TRBD1. The receptor's source is a man between 50 and 59 years old in good health. CDR3 in DNA: TGTGCCAGCAGCAGCCGGGACAGGGGCGAGCAGTACTTC. It is translated as CASSSRDRGEQYF.